This T cell receptor beta chain was identified in a study of metastatic and nonmetastatic thyroid tumors. V lost 3 bases and J lost 7, with 18 bases in between. Per the germline V gene, CDR1 is MNHEY and CDR2 is SMNVEV (reference sequence). The CDR3 totals 15 residues. This clone was seen a handful of times. No treatment of any kind had been given to any patient before thyroid surgery. Study processing details: The distant-metastasis classifier for papillary thyroid cancer was built from CDR3 differences across clinicopathological groups. TCRdb re-processed the PCR reads through MiXCR. These V and J calls are TCRdb output, not the study's own analysis. This table holds several thousand clones, roughly a third found once.

This rearrangement joins TRBV27 to TRBJ2-5, with TRBD1 as a possible D gene (7 bases). The source is a female donor with papillary thyroid cancer or a benign thyroid nodule (not recorded which). Some clones in this sample may be carry-over from other donors' samples. The sequencing sample was made of adjacent normal tissue. This CDR3 is CASSFTGGGGGTQYF. In DNA, the CDR3 is TGTGCCAGCAGTTTTACAGGAGGGGGCGGAGGGACCCAGTACTTC.